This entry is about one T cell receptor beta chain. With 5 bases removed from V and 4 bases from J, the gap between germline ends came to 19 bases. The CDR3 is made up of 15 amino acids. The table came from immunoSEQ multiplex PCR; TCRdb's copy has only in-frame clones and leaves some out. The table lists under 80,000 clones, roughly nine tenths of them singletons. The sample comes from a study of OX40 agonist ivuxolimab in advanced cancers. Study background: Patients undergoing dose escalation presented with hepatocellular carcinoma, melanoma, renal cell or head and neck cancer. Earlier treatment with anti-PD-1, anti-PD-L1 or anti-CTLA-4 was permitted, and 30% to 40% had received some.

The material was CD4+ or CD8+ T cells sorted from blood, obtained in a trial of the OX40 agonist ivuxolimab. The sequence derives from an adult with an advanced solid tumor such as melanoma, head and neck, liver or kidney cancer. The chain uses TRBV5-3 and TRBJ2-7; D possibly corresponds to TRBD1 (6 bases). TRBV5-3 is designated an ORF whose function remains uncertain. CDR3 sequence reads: CARRSLPGHPYEQYF. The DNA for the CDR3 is TGTGCCAGAAGATCGCTGCCGGGACACCCTTACGAGCAGTACTTC.